This TCR beta chain came from a study of beta chain features in type 1 diabetes. Findings of the study overall: In these data, an HLA type influence on TCRB rearrangement remained unresolved. Patients' naive, central memory and regulatory TCRB repertoires appeared more alike than those of healthy donors.

V lost 3 bases and J lost 9, with 12 bases in between. This CDR3 comprises 13 residues. Looked up from germline, CDR1 is LNHNV and CDR2 is YYDKDF (reference sequence). This clone was observed a handful of times. The antigen is unknown. Sorting of CD4+ naive, central memory, regulatory and stem cell-like memory cells was performed via CD45RO/CCR7/CD25/CD127/CD95/CD27. Expressed TCRB transcripts were sequenced because the isolated RNA had all been reverse transcribed beforehand. Around 3.57 million reads was the average for naive, central memory and regulatory T cell samples. Clones were read by immunoSEQ multiplex PCR, and TCRdb kept only the in-frame ones, dropping some. The repertoire includes 400,000 to 450,000 clones, approximately 15% of them detected once, and around 0.039% sits in the top ten.

This sequence joins TRBV15 and TRBJ2-1, with D unresolved. Sequencing input: naive CD4+ T cells from blood. The receptor was derived from a man aged 30 to 39 in good health. CDR3 in amino acids: CATSRSRFVEQFF. The DNA for the CDR3 is TGTGCCACCAGCAGGTCCAGGTTCGTTGAGCAGTTCTTC.